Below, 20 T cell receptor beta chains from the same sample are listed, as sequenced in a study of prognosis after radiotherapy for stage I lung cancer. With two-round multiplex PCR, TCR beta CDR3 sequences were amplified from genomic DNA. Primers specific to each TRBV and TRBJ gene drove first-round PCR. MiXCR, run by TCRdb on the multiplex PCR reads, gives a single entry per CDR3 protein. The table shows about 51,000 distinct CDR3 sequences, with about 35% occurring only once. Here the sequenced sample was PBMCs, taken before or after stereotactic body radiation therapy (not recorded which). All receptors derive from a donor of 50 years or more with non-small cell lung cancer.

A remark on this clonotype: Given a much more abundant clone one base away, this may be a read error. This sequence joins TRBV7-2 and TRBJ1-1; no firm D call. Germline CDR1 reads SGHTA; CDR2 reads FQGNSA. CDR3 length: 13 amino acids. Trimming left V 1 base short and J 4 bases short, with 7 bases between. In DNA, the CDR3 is TGTGCCAGCAGCTTAGAAAGGGTCACTGAAGCTTTCTTT. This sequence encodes CASSLERVTEAFF.

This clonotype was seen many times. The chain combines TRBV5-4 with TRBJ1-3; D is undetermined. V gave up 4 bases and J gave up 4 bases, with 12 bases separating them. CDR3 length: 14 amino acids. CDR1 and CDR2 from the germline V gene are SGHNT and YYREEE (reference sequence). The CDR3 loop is CASSPTGVGNTIYF. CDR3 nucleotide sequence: TGTGCCAGCAGCCCCACTGGCGTGGGAAACACCATATATTTT.

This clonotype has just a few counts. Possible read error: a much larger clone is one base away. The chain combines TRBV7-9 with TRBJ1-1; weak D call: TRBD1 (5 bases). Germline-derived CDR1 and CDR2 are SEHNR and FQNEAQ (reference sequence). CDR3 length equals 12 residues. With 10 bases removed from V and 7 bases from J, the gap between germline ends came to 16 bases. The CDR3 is CATTQGLDEAFF. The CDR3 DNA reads TGTGCCACTACGCAGGGCCTGGATGAAGCTTTCTTT. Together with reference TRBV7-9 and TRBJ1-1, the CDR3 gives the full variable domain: DTGVSQNPRHKITKRGQNVTFRCDPISEHNRLYWYRQTLGQGPEFLTYFQNEAQLEKSRLLSDRFSAERPKGSFSTLEIQRTEQGDSAMYLCATTQGLDEAFFGQGTRLTVV.

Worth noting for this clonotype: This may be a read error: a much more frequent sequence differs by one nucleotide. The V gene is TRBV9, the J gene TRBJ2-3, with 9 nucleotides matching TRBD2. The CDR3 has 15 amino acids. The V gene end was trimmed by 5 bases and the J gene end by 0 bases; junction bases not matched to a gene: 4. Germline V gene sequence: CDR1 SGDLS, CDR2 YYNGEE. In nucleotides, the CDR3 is TGTGCCAGCAGTATAGCGGGAGTTAGCACAGATACGCAGTATTTT. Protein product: CASSIAGVSTDTQYF. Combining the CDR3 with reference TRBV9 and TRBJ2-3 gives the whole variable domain DSGVTQTPKHLITATGQRVTLRCSPRSGDLSVYWYQQSLDQGLQFLIQYYNGEERAKGNILERFSAQQFPDLHSELNLSSLELGDSALYFCASSIAGVSTDTQYFGPGTRLTVL.

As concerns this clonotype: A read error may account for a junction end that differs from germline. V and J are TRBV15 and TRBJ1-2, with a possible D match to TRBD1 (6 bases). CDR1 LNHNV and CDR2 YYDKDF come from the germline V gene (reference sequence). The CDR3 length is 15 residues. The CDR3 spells CASSRDRGTWFGYTF. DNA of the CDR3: TGTGCCTCCAGCAGAGATAGGGGGACATGGTTTGGCTACACCTTC.

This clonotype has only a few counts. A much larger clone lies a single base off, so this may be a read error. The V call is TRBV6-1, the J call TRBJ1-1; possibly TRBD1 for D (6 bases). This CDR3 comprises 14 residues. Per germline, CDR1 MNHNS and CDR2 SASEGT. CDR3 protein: CASSRTGFDTESFF. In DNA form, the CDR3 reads TGTGCCAGCAGTCGAACAGGGTTCGACACTGAATCTTTCTTT.

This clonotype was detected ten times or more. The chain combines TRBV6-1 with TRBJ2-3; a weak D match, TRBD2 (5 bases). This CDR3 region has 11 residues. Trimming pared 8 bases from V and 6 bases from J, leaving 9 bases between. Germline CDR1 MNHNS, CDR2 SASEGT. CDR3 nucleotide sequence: TGTGCCAGCTTGAGAGGGGATACGCAGTATTTT. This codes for CASLRGDTQYF.

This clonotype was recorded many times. This CDR3 reads CASSVKREVKYF. For the CDR3, the DNA is TGTGCCAGCAGTGTGAAGCGGGAGGTTAAGTATTTT. This rearrangement joins TRBV6-1 to TRBJ2-3; 9 bases match TRBD2. The CDR3 covers 12 residues. V shed 4 bases, J shed 13 bases, and the junction held 6 bases outside the gene matches. The germline CDR1 and CDR2 sequences are MNHNS and SASEGT.

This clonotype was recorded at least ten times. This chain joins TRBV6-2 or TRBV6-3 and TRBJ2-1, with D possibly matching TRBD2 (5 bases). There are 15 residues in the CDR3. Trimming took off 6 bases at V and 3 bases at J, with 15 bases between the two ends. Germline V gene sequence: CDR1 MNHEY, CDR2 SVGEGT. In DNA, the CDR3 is TGTGCCAGCAGCCCCCAAAGCGGAAGCTACAATGAGCAGTTCTTC. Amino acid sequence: CASSPQSGSYNEQFF.

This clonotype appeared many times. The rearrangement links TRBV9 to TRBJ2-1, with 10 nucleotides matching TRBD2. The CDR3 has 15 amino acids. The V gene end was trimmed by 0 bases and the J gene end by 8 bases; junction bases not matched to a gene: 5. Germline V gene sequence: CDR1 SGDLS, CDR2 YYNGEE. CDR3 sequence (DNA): TGTGCCAGCAGCGTAGGGACTAGCGGCCAGGATGAGCAGTTCTTC. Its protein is CASSVGTSGQDEQFF.

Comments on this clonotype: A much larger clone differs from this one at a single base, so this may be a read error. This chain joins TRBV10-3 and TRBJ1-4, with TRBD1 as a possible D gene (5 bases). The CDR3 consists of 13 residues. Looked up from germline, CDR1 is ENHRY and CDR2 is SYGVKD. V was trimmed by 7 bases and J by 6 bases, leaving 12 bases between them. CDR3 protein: CAITGREDEKLFF. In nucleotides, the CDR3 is TGTGCCATCACCGGCAGGGAGGATGAAAAACTGTTTTTT.

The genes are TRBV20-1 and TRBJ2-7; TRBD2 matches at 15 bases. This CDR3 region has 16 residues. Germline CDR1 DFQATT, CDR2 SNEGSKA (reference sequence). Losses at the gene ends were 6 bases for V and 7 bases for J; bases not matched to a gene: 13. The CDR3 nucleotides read TGCAGTGCCATTTCCACCTGGACTAGCGGGAGGGGGGAGCAGTACTTC. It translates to CSAISTWTSGRGEQYF.

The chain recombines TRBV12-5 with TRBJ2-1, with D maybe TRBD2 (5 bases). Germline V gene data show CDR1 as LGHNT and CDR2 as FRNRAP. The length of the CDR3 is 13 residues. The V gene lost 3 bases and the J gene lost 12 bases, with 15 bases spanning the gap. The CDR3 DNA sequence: TGTGCTAGTGGTTTATCAGGACTCCTGGGGCAGTTCTTC. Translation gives CASGLSGLLGQFF.

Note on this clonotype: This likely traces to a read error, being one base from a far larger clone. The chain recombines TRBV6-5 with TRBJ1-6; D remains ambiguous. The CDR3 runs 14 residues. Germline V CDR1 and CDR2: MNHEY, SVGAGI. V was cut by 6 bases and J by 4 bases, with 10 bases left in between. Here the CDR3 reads CASSWTAYNSPLHF. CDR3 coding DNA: TGTGCCAGCAGCTGGACGGCATATAATTCACCCCTCCACTTT.

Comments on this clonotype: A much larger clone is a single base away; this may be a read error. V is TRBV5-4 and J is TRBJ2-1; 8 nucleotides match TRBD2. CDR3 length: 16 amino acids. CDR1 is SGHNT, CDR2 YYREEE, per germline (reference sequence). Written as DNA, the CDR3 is TGTGCCAGCAGCTTGGCAGGATCTAGCGGGCACAATGAGCAGTTATTC. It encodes CASSLAGSSGHNEQLF.

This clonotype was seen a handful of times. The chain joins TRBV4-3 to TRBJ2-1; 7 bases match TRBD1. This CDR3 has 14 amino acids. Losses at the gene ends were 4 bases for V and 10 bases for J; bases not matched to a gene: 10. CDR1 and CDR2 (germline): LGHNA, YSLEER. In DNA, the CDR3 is TGCGCCAGCAGCCGGGGGACAGTGATTCGAGAGCAGTTCTTC. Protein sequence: CASSRGTVIREQFF.

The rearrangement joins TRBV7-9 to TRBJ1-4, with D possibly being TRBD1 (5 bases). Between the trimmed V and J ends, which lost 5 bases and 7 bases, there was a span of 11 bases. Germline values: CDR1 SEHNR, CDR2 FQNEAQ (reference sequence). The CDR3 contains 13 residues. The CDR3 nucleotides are TGTGCCAGCAGCCTACAGGATACTGAAAAACTGTTTTTT. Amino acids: CASSLQDTEKLFF.

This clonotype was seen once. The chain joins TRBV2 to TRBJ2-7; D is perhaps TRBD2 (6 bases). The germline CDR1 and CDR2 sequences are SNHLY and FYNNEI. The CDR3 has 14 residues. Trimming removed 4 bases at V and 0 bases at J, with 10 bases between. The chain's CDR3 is CASSGREFSYEQYF. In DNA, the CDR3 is TGTGCCAGCAGTGGCCGGGAGTTCTCCTACGAGCAGTACTTC.

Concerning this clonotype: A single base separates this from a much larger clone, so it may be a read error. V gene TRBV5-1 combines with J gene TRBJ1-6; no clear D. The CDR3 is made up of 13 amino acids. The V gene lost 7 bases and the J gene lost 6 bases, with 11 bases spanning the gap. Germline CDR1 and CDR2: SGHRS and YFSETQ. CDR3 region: CASVRVINSPLHF. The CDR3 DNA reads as TGCGCCAGCGTGAGGGTGATTAATTCACCCCTCCACTTT.

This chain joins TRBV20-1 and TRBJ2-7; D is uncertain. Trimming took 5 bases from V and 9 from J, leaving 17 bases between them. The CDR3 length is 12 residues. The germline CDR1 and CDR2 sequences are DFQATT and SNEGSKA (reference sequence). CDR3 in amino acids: CSAARYINGQYF. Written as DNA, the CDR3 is TGCAGTGCTGCCAGATACATAAACGGGCAGTACTTC.